These 8 T cell receptor beta chains were sequenced from one sample in a study of T-cell reconstitution after alpha-beta-depleted transplantation in children. Unique molecular identifiers featured in how the TCRbeta library was prepared. Each CDR3 protein is one row after TCRdb ran MiXCR on the PCR reads. The sample lists some 240,000 distinct CDR3 sequences, 9.7% occurring once. The sequenced sample was PBMCs from the stem cell graft donor, obtained from the stem cell graft. These receptor sequences come from a human donor who donated a stem cell graft to a child with SCID.

This clonotype was observed many times. This chain joins TRBV5-5 and TRBJ2-1; D may correspond to TRBD1 or TRBD2 (5 bases each). Per the germline V gene, CDR1 is SGHKS and CDR2 is YYEKEE (reference sequence). The CDR3 runs to 16 residues. Trimming removed 3 bases from V and 1 base from J, with 14 bases in between. The CDR3 spells CASSSPGRESYNEQFF. Written as DNA, the CDR3 is TGTGCCAGCAGCTCCCCGGGCAGGGAGTCCTACAATGAGCAGTTCTTC.

This clonotype was observed at least ten times. V gene TRBV15 combines with J gene TRBJ2-4; D is unclear. This CDR3 is built from 15 residues. The V gene lost 8 bases and the J gene lost 2 bases, with 16 bases spanning the gap. Germline CDR1 and CDR2: LNHNV and YYDKDF (reference sequence). CDR3 residues: CATLTWHYPKNIQYF. The CDR3 DNA follows: TGTGCCACCCTGACGTGGCACTATCCCAAAAACATTCAGTACTTC.

There are many counts of this clonotype. This chain joins TRBV7-2 and TRBJ2-7, with unresolved D. The ends were cut back, 1 base at V and 3 bases at J, with 10 bases in the middle. Germline V gene data show CDR1 as SGHTA and CDR2 as FQGNSA. The CDR3 runs to 14 residues. The CDR3: CASSLGPWDYEQYF. CDR3 sequence (DNA): TGTGCCAGCAGCTTAGGCCCTTGGGACTACGAGCAGTACTTC.

This clonotype has ten or more counts. This chain uses TRBV3-1 with TRBJ1-1; D call uncertain. Germline values: CDR1 LGHDT, CDR2 YNNKEL (reference sequence). Trimming took off 0 bases at V and 0 bases at J, with 11 bases between the two ends. This CDR3 region has 16 residues. The CDR3 reads CASSQDSEVMNTEAFF. In DNA, the CDR3 is TGTGCCAGCAGCCAAGATTCCGAGGTTATGAACACTGAAGCTTTCTTT.

V is TRBV2 and J is TRBJ1-2; D unresolved. V shed 0 bases and J shed 8 bases, with 10 bases lying between them. CDR1 SNHLY and CDR2 FYNNEI come from the germline V gene. The CDR3 is 13 amino acids. The CDR3 nucleotides read TGTGCCAGCAGTGAAGCGAACGCCCCCGGCTACACCTTC. The encoded protein is CASSEANAPGYTF.

The V call is TRBV5-1, the J call TRBJ2-7; either TRBD1 or TRBD2 may fit D (5 bases each). The germline V gene encodes CDR1 SGHRS and CDR2 YFSETQ. This CDR3 has 15 residues. V was trimmed by 4 bases and J by 1 base, leaving 15 bases between them. CDR3 sequence: CASSLAGTPSYEQYF. The CDR3 coding sequence is TGCGCCAGCAGCCTGGCCGGGACGCCTTCCTACGAGCAGTACTTC.

This clonotype was recorded many times. The chain couples TRBV5-1 to TRBJ1-1, with D possibly TRBD1 on 5 matching bases. Germline CDR1 SGHRS, CDR2 YFSETQ. The V gene lost 4 bases and the J gene lost 5 bases, with 15 bases spanning the gap. This CDR3 has 14 amino acids. CDR3 coding DNA: TGCGCCAGCAGCACTCAGGGAGGTGTTACTGAAGCTTTCTTT. This gives the protein CASSTQGGVTEAFF.

This clonotype was detected many times. This chain links TRBV27 with TRBJ2-1; maybe TRBD1 (6 bases). Germline V lookup: CDR1 MNHEY, CDR2 SMNVEV (reference sequence). V lost 5 bases and J lost 4, with 9 bases in between. The CDR3 has 13 amino acids. CDR3 amino acids: CASSRTVYNEQFF. DNA of the CDR3: TGTGCCAGCAGTCGGACAGTTTACAATGAGCAGTTCTTC.